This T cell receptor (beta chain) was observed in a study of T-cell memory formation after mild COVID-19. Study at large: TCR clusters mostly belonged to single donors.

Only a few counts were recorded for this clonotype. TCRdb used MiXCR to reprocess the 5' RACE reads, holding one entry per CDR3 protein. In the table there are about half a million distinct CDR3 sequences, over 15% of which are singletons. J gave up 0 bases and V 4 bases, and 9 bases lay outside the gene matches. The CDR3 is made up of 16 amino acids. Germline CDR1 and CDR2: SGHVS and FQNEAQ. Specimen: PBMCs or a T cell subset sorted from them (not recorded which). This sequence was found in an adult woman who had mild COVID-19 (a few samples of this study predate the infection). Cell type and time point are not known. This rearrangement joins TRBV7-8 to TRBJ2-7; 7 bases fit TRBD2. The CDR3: CASSSSTGGSSYEQYF. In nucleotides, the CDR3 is TGTGCCAGCAGCTCCTCAACGGGGGGAAGCTCCTACGAGCAGTACTTC.